This T cell receptor (beta chain) was profiled in a study of T cells in Graves' hyperthyroidism and ophthalmopathy. No progression to ophthalmopathy during 18 months of follow-up defined stable disease. Any patient presenting with uncontrolled infection, other autoimmune disease, pregnancy or lactation was left out. Roughly 9.1 ml of fresh peripheral blood supplied the PBMCs. Looked up from germline, CDR1 is SGHTA and CDR2 is FQGNSA. The CDR3 contains 15 residues. A note on this clonotype: The germline gene is not matched at one end of the junction; a read error may be the cause.

TCR beta CDR3 regions were amplified from RNA transcripts. HTBI primers were employed in a first-round RT-PCR of the TCR CDR3. One entry per CDR3 protein results from TCRdb running MiXCR on the multiplex PCR reads. This sample has roughly 800,000 distinct CDR3 sequences; around 38% occur once, and the top ten carry around 10%. The sequenced material came from blood. The chain joins TRBV7-2 to TRBJ1-5; D uncertain. The source is a man between 18 and 29 years old with Graves' hyperthyroidism. CDR3 nucleotide sequence: TGTGCCAGCAGTTTAGATGGAGACGGGAATCAGCCCCAGCATTTT. This gives the protein CASSLDGDGNQPQHF. The whole variable domain, filled in from reference TRBV7-2 and TRBJ1-5, reads GAGVSQSPSNKVTEKGKDVELRCDPISGHTALYWYRQSLGQGLEFLIYFQGNSAPDKSGLPSDRFSAERTGGSVSTLTIQRTQQEDSAVYLCASSLDGDGNQPQHFGDGTRLSIL.